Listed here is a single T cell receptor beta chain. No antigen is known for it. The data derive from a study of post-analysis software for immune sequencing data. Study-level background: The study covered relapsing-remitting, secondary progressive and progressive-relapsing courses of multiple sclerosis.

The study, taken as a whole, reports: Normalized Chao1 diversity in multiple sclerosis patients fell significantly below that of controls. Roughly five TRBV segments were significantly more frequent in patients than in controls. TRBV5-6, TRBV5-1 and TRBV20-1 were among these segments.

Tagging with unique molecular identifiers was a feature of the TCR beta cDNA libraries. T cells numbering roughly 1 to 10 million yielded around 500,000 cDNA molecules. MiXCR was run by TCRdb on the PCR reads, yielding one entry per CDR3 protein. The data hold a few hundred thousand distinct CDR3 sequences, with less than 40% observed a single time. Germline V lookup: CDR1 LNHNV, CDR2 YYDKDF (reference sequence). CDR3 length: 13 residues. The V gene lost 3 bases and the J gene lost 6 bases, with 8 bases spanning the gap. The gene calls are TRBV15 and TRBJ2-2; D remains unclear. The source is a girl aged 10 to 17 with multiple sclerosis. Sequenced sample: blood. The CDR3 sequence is CATSSTFAGELFF. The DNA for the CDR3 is TGTGCCACCAGCAGTACTTTTGCCGGGGAGCTGTTTTTT. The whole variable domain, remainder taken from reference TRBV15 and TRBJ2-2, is DAMVIQNPRYQVTQFGKPVTLSCSQTLNHNVMYWYQQKSSQAPKLLFHYYDKDFNNEADTPDNFQSRRPNTSFCFLDIRSPGLGDTAMYLCATSSTFAGELFFGEGSRLTVL.